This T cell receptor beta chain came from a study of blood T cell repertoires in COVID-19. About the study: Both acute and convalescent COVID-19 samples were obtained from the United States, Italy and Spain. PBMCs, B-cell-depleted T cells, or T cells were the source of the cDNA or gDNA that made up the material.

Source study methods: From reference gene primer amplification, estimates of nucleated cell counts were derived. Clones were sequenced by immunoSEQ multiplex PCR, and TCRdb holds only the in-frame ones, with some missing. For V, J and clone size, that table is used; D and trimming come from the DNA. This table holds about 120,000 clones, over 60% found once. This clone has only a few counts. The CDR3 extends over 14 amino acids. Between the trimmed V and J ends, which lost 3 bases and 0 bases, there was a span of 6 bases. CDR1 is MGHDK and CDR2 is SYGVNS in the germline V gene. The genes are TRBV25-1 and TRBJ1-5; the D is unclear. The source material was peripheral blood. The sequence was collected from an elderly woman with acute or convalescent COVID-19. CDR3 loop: CASSDHSSNQPQHF. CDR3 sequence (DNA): TGTGCCAGCAGTGATCATAGTAGCAATCAGCCCCAGCATTTT.